This T cell receptor beta chain was observed in a study of cytomegalovirus exposure and HLA in healthy donors. Points from the study as a whole: In a later analysis, a genetic analysis reported fewer productive-TCR N-insertions in an Asian-associated ancestry cluster than the cohort average.

The PCR had 60 Vbeta and 13 Jbeta primers. The assay was immunoSEQ multiplex PCR, and TCRdb's table has in-frame clones only and misses some. Among around 110,000 clones listed, about 69% were seen once. The CDR3 sequence is 15 residues long. The J segment lost 3 bases and the V segment lost 2 bases, leaving 6 bases of the junction unmatched. The V gene's germline CDR1 is MNHEY and CDR2 SMNVEV (reference sequence). Regarding this clone: Its antigen is undetermined.

Sequenced sample: PBMCs. The chain carries TRBV27 and TRBJ1-1; 7 nucleotides match TRBD1. This receptor was taken from a woman younger than 30 in good health and CMV-seronegative. CDR3 sequence: CASSLSQGGYTEAFF. CDR3 bases: TGTGCCAGCAGTTTAAGTCAGGGGGGTTACACTGAAGCTTTCTTT.